Presented here are 5 T cell receptor beta chains from one specimen sequenced in a study of blood T cell repertoires in COVID-19. The assay was immunoSEQ multiplex PCR, and TCRdb's table has in-frame clones only and misses some. The data hold around 320,000 clones, with around 85% observed a single time. The material sequenced was peripheral blood. All receptors come from a human donor in a cohort sampled during active COVID-19.

The chain combines TRBV30 with TRBJ1-5, with 9 bases aligning to TRBD1. V shed 0 bases, J shed 5 bases, and the junction held 2 bases outside the gene matches. The CDR3 is 14 residues long. Germline CDR1 and CDR2: GTSNPN and SVGIG (reference sequence). CDR3 coding DNA: TGTGCCTGGAGTGTGGGACAGGGCGATCAGCCCCAGCATTTT. As protein: CAWSVGQGDQPQHF.

V is TRBV7-2 and J is TRBJ1-3, with D tentatively TRBD1 (5 bases). The CDR3 loop spans 14 amino acids. Trimming took off 8 bases at V and 2 bases at J, with 13 bases between the two ends. CDR1 SGHTA and CDR2 FQGNSA come from the germline V gene. CDR3 sequence (DNA): TGTGCCAGCTTCGGGGGGGGAGCTGGAAACACCATATATTTT. Amino acid sequence: CASFGGGAGNTIYF.

This chain uses TRBV5-1 with TRBJ1-2; 8 bases map to TRBD1. Trimming took 4 bases from V and 6 from J; bases not matched to a gene: 11. Germline V gives CDR1 SGHRS, CDR2 YFSETQ. The CDR3 loop spans 15 amino acids. The CDR3 loop reads CASSLSPGTGHGYTF. The CDR3 region has the DNA TGCGCCAGCAGCCTCAGCCCCGGGACAGGTCATGGCTACACCTTC.

The CDR3 sequence is CAWGRGQGNSPLHF. DNA of the CDR3: TGTGCCTGGGGTAGGGGACAGGGGAATTCACCCCTCCACTTT. The chain is built from TRBV30 and TRBJ1-6; 10 bases match TRBD1. V lost 5 bases, J lost 7 bases, and 5 bases stayed unmatched. Germline loops: CDR1 GTSNPN, CDR2 SVGIG (reference sequence). This CDR3 region has 14 residues.

This clone was seen only once. The chain links TRBV9 to TRBJ2-5; D may be TRBD2 (6 bases). Germline V CDR1 and CDR2: SGDLS, YYNGEE. Trimming pared 0 bases from V and 3 bases from J, leaving 12 bases between. This CDR3 has 15 amino acids. This chain's CDR3 is CASSVGGTWEETQYF. CDR3 in DNA: TGTGCCAGCAGCGTAGGAGGGACTTGGGAAGAGACCCAGTACTTC.